This T cell receptor beta chain came from a study of cytotoxic CD8 clonotypes in ibrutinib-treated CLL. The wider study: Partial responders around 24, complete 2; approximately 12 progressed and some 14 stayed in remission by median around 71 months.

Deep sequencing aimed at 1 in 200,000 to 1 in 1 million T cells' resolution. Sequencing was performed with immunoSEQ multiplex PCR; in TCRdb, only in-frame clones are kept and a portion is missing. The data contain around 77,000 clones, around 80% of them seen just once; the ten biggest clones take up more than 7.5%. Overall study results and limits: Clonality at baseline surpassed age-matched healthy donors and tracked circulating CD8+ T-cell counts.

The TCR beta libraries used about 2.2 micrograms of genomic DNA that came from cryopreserved PBMCs. This CDR3 region has 11 residues. The germline V and J ends were trimmed by 6 bases and 4 bases, with 10 bases remaining between them. Germline V gene data show CDR1 as DFQATT and CDR2 as SNEGSKA (reference sequence). About this clone itself: Its specificity is unknown.

Here the sequenced sample was PBMCs, taken at disease progression, from a patient treated with ibrutinib. The chain uses TRBV20-1 and TRBJ2-7; tentative D call: TRBD2 (6 bases). The TCR originated in a human donor with chronic lymphocytic leukemia. This CDR3 reads CSAQLAYEQYF. DNA of the CDR3: TGCAGTGCCCAACTAGCTTACGAGCAGTACTTC.